This TCR beta chain is drawn from a study of CD8 T cells in Susac syndrome. The overall study: Within the sequenced Susac syndrome patient group, roughly 6 exhibited active disease and roughly 8 were in remission. At blood draw, Susac syndrome patients were therapy-naive, on corticosteroids, or on intravenous immunoglobulin alone.

Reverse transcription of about 0.5 to 1 ug RNA was performed with random hexamers. Multiplex immunoSEQ PCR targeted 54 Vbeta and 13 Jbeta TCR beta segments. MiXCR, applied by TCRdb to the immunoSEQ multiplex PCR reads, yields one record per CDR3 protein. Of some 200,000 distinct CDR3 sequences in the sample, about 91% were seen once. CDR3 length: 16 amino acids. Per germline, CDR1 LNHNV and CDR2 YYDKDF (reference sequence). The junction had 5 bases not matched to a gene; V was cut back by 0 bases and J by 3 bases. The sequencing input was CD4+ T cells from PBMCs. The sequence derives from a human donor with Susac syndrome. The chain has TRBV15 and TRBJ2-7, with 10 bases identical to TRBD2. CDR3 protein: CATSRDLAGAHYEQYF. The CDR3 DNA reads as TGTGCCACCAGCAGAGATCTAGCGGGAGCGCACTACGAGCAGTACTTC.